The following is a T cell receptor (beta chain) sequence with its context. As yet, its antigen is unknown. In the same sample, other DNA sequences code for this CDR3. This specimen belongs to a study of shared clonotypes between healthy human individuals. Study conclusions and caveats: Shared clonotypes across all four donors exceeded non-shared ones in generation probability. Around 5% was the fraction of naive CD4 clonotypes found shared across four donors. The study's rarefaction showed incomplete sorted-subset sequencing despite large depth.

In the original analysis: Junction-only sequences without quality scores were provided by ImmunoSEQ, so filtering was different. Here immunoSEQ multiplex PCR was the method, and the copy in TCRdb shows in-frame clones only, minus some. The V and J calls and clone size were taken over from that table, and D and trimming were inferred from the DNA. The sample contains millions of clones, under 95% of which appear only once. The naive CD8 subset, CD45RO-negative cells positively selected for CCR7, excluded terminally differentiated effector memory CD45RA+ cells. V was clipped by 0 bases and J by 0 bases, with 3 bases between them. CDR3 length equals 15 residues. Germline assignment: CDR1 LNHDA and CDR2 SQIVND (reference sequence).

Sequenced: naive CD8+ T cells from PBMCs. The source is a man younger than 35 in good health. Some clones in this sample may be carry-over from other donors' samples. The chain has TRBV19 and TRBJ2-6, with no clear D. The chain's CDR3 is CASSIDGSGANVLTF. In DNA, the CDR3 is TGTGCCAGTAGTATAGACGGCTCTGGGGCCAACGTCCTGACTTTC.